The T cell receptor beta chain described here comes from a study of CD4 and CD8 cells across lung adenocarcinoma regions. This clonotype is labeled medium-sized. The germline V gene has CDR1 MNHEY and CDR2 SVGAGI. The trim removed 3 bases at V and 4 bases at J, leaving 6 bases unmatched. The CDR3 is 15 amino acids. Samples came from patients with localized non-small cell lung adenocarcinoma. TCRdb itself ran the PCR reads through MiXCR, one entry per CDR3 protein. The table shows about 14,000 distinct CDR3 sequences, with roughly 40% occurring only once. Material for sequencing was CD4+ T cells from the center of a lung tumor. The receptor comes from a male donor with lung adenocarcinoma. The CD4 and CD8 labels of this study may be unreliable. The chain couples TRBV6-5 to TRBJ2-1; TRBD2 matches at 7 bases. CDR3 sequence: CASSYSWGGYNEQFF. The CDR3 DNA is TGTGCCAGCAGTTATTCGTGGGGGGGGTACAATGAGCAGTTCTTC.